This is a list of T cell receptor beta chains from one sample in a study of cytomegalovirus exposure and HLA in healthy donors. The method was immunoSEQ multiplex PCR; TCRdb's version includes in-frame clones alone and lacks a portion of them. This sample yields 140,000 to 150,000 clones, of which 87% are seen a single time; 3.5% to 5.5% belongs to the top ten. The sequencing input was PBMCs. These receptor sequences come from a man younger than 35 in good health and CMV-seropositive. The CDR3 runs from the conserved cysteine through the conserved F or W. The order of the fields is V gene, D gene, J gene, clone size, CDR3 DNA, CDR3 protein. A D gene is named only where the DNA matches it firmly. Size values are once, few and many counts, or a class for expanded clones, and some rows have none.

V gene: TRBV25-1; D gene: NA; J gene: TRBJ1-3; clone size: NA; CDR3 DNA: TGTGCCAGCAGCCAGGCCAACTCTGGAAACACCATATATTTT; CDR3 protein: CASSQANSGNTIYF
V gene: TRBV19; D gene: TRBD1; J gene: TRBJ2-5; clone size: NA; CDR3 DNA: TGTGCCAGTAGGGGATTCGGACAGGGACAAGAGACCCAGTACTTC; CDR3 protein: CASRGFGQGQETQYF
V gene: TRBV11-2; D gene: TRBD2; J gene: TRBJ2-7; clone size: NA; CDR3 DNA: TGTGCCAGCAGCTTAGAGGGGACTAGCGCCTACGAGCAGTACTTC; CDR3 protein: CASSLEGTSAYEQYF
V gene: TRBV7-2; D gene: TRBD2; J gene: TRBJ2-1; clone size: NA; CDR3 DNA: TGTGCCAGCAGCTTAGTACCAGCGGGGGGGCCTTACAATGAGCAGTTCTTC; CDR3 protein: CASSLVPAGGPYNEQFF
V gene: TRBV13; D gene: TRBD2; J gene: TRBJ2-1; clone size: NA; CDR3 DNA: TGTGCCAGCAGCAAAAGCGGGAAGGCCAATGAGCAGTTCTTC; CDR3 protein: CASSKSGKANEQFF
V gene: TRBV11-3; D gene: TRBD2; J gene: TRBJ2-3; clone size: NA; CDR3 DNA: TGTGCCAGCAGCACTTCTAGCGGGGGCACAGATACGCAGTATTTT; CDR3 protein: CASSTSSGGTDTQYF
V gene: TRBV2; D gene: TRBD2; J gene: TRBJ2-3; clone size: NA; CDR3 DNA: TGTGCCAGCCGCCAGCGGGGGGGGTATGGGACAGATACGCAGTATTTT; CDR3 protein: CASRQRGGYGTDTQYF
V gene: TRBV27; D gene: NA; J gene: TRBJ2-1; clone size: NA; CDR3 DNA: TGTGCCAGCAGTTTAAAATGGGGCGGCCCAGTCGATGAGCAGTTCTTC; CDR3 protein: CASSLKWGGPVDEQFF
V gene: TRBV5-1; D gene: TRBD2; J gene: TRBJ2-1; clone size: NA; CDR3 DNA: TGCGCCAGCAGCTTGGGCCCCCCTAGCGGGAGGACCTACAATGAGCAGTTCTTC; CDR3 protein: CASSLGPPSGRTYNEQFF
V gene: TRBV10-1; D gene: NA; J gene: TRBJ1-5; clone size: NA; CDR3 DNA: TGCGCCAGTGGTAACGGAGAGCCCCAGCATTTT; CDR3 protein: CASGNGEPQHF
V gene: TRBV2; D gene: TRBD2; J gene: TRBJ2-5; clone size: NA; CDR3 DNA: TGTGCCAGCAGTTTAGCGGGGGGGAGGCTAGAGACCCAGTACTTC; CDR3 protein: CASSLAGGRLETQYF
V gene: TRBV25-1; D gene: TRBD1; J gene: TRBJ2-6; clone size: NA; CDR3 DNA: TGTGCCAGCAGAGCGACAGGGGGCGCTGGGGCCAACGTCCTGACTTTC; CDR3 protein: CASRATGGAGANVLTF
V gene: TRBV5-1; D gene: TRBD1; J gene: TRBJ1-5; clone size: NA; CDR3 DNA: TGCGCCAGCAGCTTGCAGGGGGATCAGCCCCAGCATTTT; CDR3 protein: CASSLQGDQPQHF
V gene: TRBV5-6; D gene: NA; J gene: TRBJ2-3; clone size: NA; CDR3 DNA: TGTGCCAGCAGCTTCCCGGGACTCATCACAGATACGCAGTATTTT; CDR3 protein: CASSFPGLITDTQYF
V gene: TRBV30; D gene: NA; J gene: TRBJ2-5; clone size: NA; CDR3 DNA: TGTGCCTGGAGTACAGGCTCCCAAGAGACCCAGTACTTC; CDR3 protein: CAWSTGSQETQYF
V gene: TRBV11-3; D gene: TRBD2; J gene: TRBJ2-3; clone size: NA; CDR3 DNA: TGTGCCAGCAGTTCAGCGGGGGGGCGCTCAGATACGCAGTATTTT; CDR3 protein: CASSSAGGRSDTQYF
V gene: TRBV30; D gene: TRBD1; J gene: TRBJ1-2; clone size: once; CDR3 DNA: TGTGCCTGGAGTCTCCTCCCCCGGACAGGGGACTTC; CDR3 protein: CAWSLLPRTGDF
V gene: TRBV7-9; D gene: NA; J gene: TRBJ2-2; clone size: NA; CDR3 DNA: TGTGCCAGCAGCCGGGGACAACTGAACACCGGGGAGCTGTTTTTT; CDR3 protein: CASSRGQLNTGELFF
V gene: TRBV14; D gene: TRBD1; J gene: TRBJ2-1; clone size: NA; CDR3 DNA: TGTGCCAGCAGCCAAGAGGGGACAGGCAGTGAGCAGTTCTTC; CDR3 protein: CASSQEGTGSEQFF
V gene: TRBV2; D gene: TRBD2; J gene: TRBJ2-2; clone size: NA; CDR3 DNA: TGTGCCAGCAGGCGACTAGCGGATTACACCGGGGAGCTGTTTTTT; CDR3 protein: CASRRLADYTGELFF
V gene: TRBV11-2; D gene: TRBD1; J gene: TRBJ1-1; clone size: NA; CDR3 DNA: TGTGCCAGCAGCTTAGGGGCAGGGGGCCTTAGTGTGACTTTCTTT; CDR3 protein: CASSLGAGGLSVTFF
V gene: TRBV27; D gene: TRBD1; J gene: TRBJ1-3; clone size: once; CDR3 DNA: TGTGCCAGCAAACATCCACAGGGGGCGCGTGGAAACACCATATATTTT; CDR3 protein: CASKHPQGARGNTIYF
V gene: TRBV5-1; D gene: TRBD2; J gene: TRBJ2-1; clone size: NA; CDR3 DNA: TGCGCCAGCAGCCCCGGACTAGCGGGAGGGTGGGAGCAGTTCTTC; CDR3 protein: CASSPGLAGGWEQFF
V gene: TRBV18; D gene: NA; J gene: TRBJ2-3; clone size: NA; CDR3 DNA: TGTGCCAGCTCACTCGAGGGGGTCACAGATACGCAGTATTTT; CDR3 protein: CASSLEGVTDTQYF
V gene: TRBV6-5; D gene: TRBD1; J gene: TRBJ1-6; clone size: few; CDR3 DNA: TGTGCCAGCAGTTTCTCAGGGGGCTCTGATTCACCCCTCCACTTT; CDR3 protein: CASSFSGGSDSPLHF
V gene: TRBV10-3; D gene: TRBD2; J gene: TRBJ2-7; clone size: NA; CDR3 DNA: TGTGCCATCAGTGAGTGGGGCGGGGGCTACGAGCAGTACTTC; CDR3 protein: CAISEWGGGYEQYF
V gene: TRBV30; D gene: TRBD2; J gene: TRBJ2-1; clone size: NA; CDR3 DNA: TGTGCCTGGAGTCGAGCGGGAGGGCCGTCTGGTGATGAGCAGTTCTTC; CDR3 protein: CAWSRAGGPSGDEQFF
V gene: TRBV5-4; D gene: TRBD2; J gene: TRBJ2-1; clone size: NA; CDR3 DNA: TGTGCCAGCACCCTAGACCTAGCGGGAGACTACAATGAGCAGTTCTTC; CDR3 protein: CASTLDLAGDYNEQFF
V gene: TRBV10-3; D gene: TRBD1; J gene: TRBJ1-4; clone size: NA; CDR3 DNA: TGTGCCATCAGTACCGGGACAGAAAATGAAAAACTGTTTTTT; CDR3 protein: CAISTGTENEKLFF
V gene: TRBV5-1; D gene: NA; J gene: TRBJ1-3; clone size: once; CDR3 DNA: TGCGCCAGCAGCTCCACAGTCTCTGGAAACACCATATATTTT; CDR3 protein: CASSSTVSGNTIYF
V gene: TRBV27; D gene: TRBD1; J gene: TRBJ1-5; clone size: NA; CDR3 DNA: TGTGCCAGCAAGCGGACAGGAAACCATAATCAGCCCCAGCATTTT; CDR3 protein: CASKRTGNHNQPQHF
V gene: TRBV11-2; D gene: TRBD1; J gene: TRBJ2-7; clone size: once; CDR3 DNA: TGTGCCAGCGTGGCCGGGGACAGGACCTACGAGCAGTACTTC; CDR3 protein: CASVAGDRTYEQYF
V gene: TRBV5-4; D gene: NA; J gene: TRBJ2-6; clone size: NA; CDR3 DNA: TGTGCCAGCAGCCTACCTGGGGGGACCGGGGCCAACGTCCTGACTTTC; CDR3 protein: CASSLPGGTGANVLTF
V gene: TRBV10-3; D gene: TRBD1; J gene: TRBJ2-7; clone size: few; CDR3 DNA: TGTGCCATCAGTGACCGAGGACAGGGTTACGAGCAGTACTTC; CDR3 protein: CAISDRGQGYEQYF
V gene: TRBV10-3; D gene: NA; J gene: TRBJ2-3; clone size: NA; CDR3 DNA: TGTGCCGCCCAGGGCAGCACAGATACGCAGTATTTT; CDR3 protein: CAAQGSTDTQYF
V gene: TRBV4-1; D gene: TRBD1; J gene: TRBJ1-1; clone size: NA; CDR3 DNA: TGCGCCAGCAGCAGAACAGGGGACGCTGAAGCTTTCTTT; CDR3 protein: CASSRTGDAEAFF
V gene: TRBV18; D gene: NA; J gene: TRBJ1-4; clone size: NA; CDR3 DNA: TGTGCCAGCTCACCGGGACAATCAACTAATGAAAAACTGTTTTTT; CDR3 protein: CASSPGQSTNEKLFF
V gene: TRBV7-3; D gene: NA; J gene: TRBJ1-5; clone size: NA; CDR3 DNA: TGTGCCATCGATCAGCCCCAGCATTTT; CDR3 protein: CAIDQPQHF
V gene: TRBV7-9; D gene: NA; J gene: TRBJ2-7; clone size: few; CDR3 DNA: TGTGCCAGCAGCCCTACAGGGAGTGAGCAGTACTTC; CDR3 protein: CASSPTGSEQYF
V gene: TRBV30; D gene: NA; J gene: TRBJ2-5; clone size: NA; CDR3 DNA: TGTGCCTTTCAACTAACAGGACGGCGGTACCAAGAGACCCAGTACTTC; CDR3 protein: CAFQLTGRRYQETQYF
V gene: TRBV30; D gene: TRBD1; J gene: TRBJ1-2; clone size: NA; CDR3 DNA: TGTGCCTGGAGTGTACAGCCTGCGGGACAGAATGGCTACACCTTC; CDR3 protein: CAWSVQPAGQNGYTF
V gene: TRBV5-4; D gene: TRBD2; J gene: TRBJ2-7; clone size: NA; CDR3 DNA: TGTGCCAGCAGCGATACTAGCGGATTTTACGAGCAGTACTTC; CDR3 protein: CASSDTSGFYEQYF
V gene: TRBV27; D gene: NA; J gene: TRBJ1-1; clone size: NA; CDR3 DNA: TGTGCCAGCAGTTTCTCACAGGCCACTGAAGCTTTCTTT; CDR3 protein: CASSFSQATEAFF
V gene: TRBV25-1; D gene: NA; J gene: TRBJ2-7; clone size: NA; CDR3 DNA: TGTGCCAGCAGTGAATATGAGGGTAACGAGCAGTACTTC; CDR3 protein: CASSEYEGNEQYF
V gene: TRBV6-5; D gene: TRBD2; J gene: TRBJ2-1; clone size: NA; CDR3 DNA: TGTGCCAGCAGTTACCTAGCGGGATCCTACAATGAGCAGTTCTTC; CDR3 protein: CASSYLAGSYNEQFF
V gene: TRBV19; D gene: TRBD1; J gene: TRBJ1-1; clone size: NA; CDR3 DNA: TGTGCCAGCCGGGACAGACTGAACACTGAAGCTTTCTTT; CDR3 protein: CASRDRLNTEAFF
V gene: TRBV9; D gene: NA; J gene: TRBJ1-6; clone size: once; CDR3 DNA: TGTGCCAGCAGCGTAGGACAGGTTAATTCACCCCTCCACTTT; CDR3 protein: CASSVGQVNSPLHF
V gene: TRBV6-6; D gene: NA; J gene: TRBJ1-5; clone size: NA; CDR3 DNA: TGTGCCAGCAGTTACCCAGGATTGGCGCATTTT; CDR3 protein: CASSYPGLAHF
V gene: TRBV10-3; D gene: NA; J gene: TRBJ1-5; clone size: NA; CDR3 DNA: TGTGCCATCAGTGAGTCCGGAGGGCTTAGTAGTCAGCCCCAGCATTTT; CDR3 protein: CAISESGGLSSQPQHF
V gene: TRBV9; D gene: NA; J gene: TRBJ2-7; clone size: NA; CDR3 DNA: TGTGCCAGCAGCGTAGGGGCCGGAGGATCTTACGAGCAGTACTTC; CDR3 protein: CASSVGAGGSYEQYF
V gene: TRBV28; D gene: TRBD1; J gene: TRBJ1-5; clone size: NA; CDR3 DNA: TGTGCCAGCAGGCTCCACTCCATCGACAGGGGGTATCAGCCCCAGCATTTT; CDR3 protein: CASRLHSIDRGYQPQHF
V gene: TRBV7-9; D gene: TRBD1; J gene: TRBJ1-1; clone size: NA; CDR3 DNA: TGTGCCAGCAGCAAGGGGACAGGTGGCCACACGAACACTGAAGCTTTCTTT; CDR3 protein: CASSKGTGGHTNTEAFF
V gene: TRBV7-8; D gene: NA; J gene: TRBJ2-1; clone size: NA; CDR3 DNA: TGTGCCAGCAGCTTAGATTATAGCGGTAACAATGAGCAGTTCTTC; CDR3 protein: CASSLDYSGNNEQFF
V gene: TRBV11-2; D gene: TRBD1; J gene: TRBJ1-1; clone size: NA; CDR3 DNA: TGTGCCAGCAGCCAAAGGGACAGGGGGCTCAAGGCTTTCTTT; CDR3 protein: CASSQRDRGLKAFF
V gene: TRBV18; D gene: NA; J gene: TRBJ1-1; clone size: NA; CDR3 DNA: TGTGCCAGCCCCCCGGGGAGAACAACCTTGGGCACTGAAGCTTTCTTT; CDR3 protein: CASPPGRTTLGTEAFF